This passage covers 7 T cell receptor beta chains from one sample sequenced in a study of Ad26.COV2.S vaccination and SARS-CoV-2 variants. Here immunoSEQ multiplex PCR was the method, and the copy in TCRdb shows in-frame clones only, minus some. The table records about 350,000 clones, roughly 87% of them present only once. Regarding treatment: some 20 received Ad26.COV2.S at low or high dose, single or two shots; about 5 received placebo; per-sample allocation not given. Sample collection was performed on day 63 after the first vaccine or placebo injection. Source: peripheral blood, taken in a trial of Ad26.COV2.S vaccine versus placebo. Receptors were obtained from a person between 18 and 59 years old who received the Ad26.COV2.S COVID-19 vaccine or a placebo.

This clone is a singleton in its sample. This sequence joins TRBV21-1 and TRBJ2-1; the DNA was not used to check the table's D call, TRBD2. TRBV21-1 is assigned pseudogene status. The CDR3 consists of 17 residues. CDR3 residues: CASSKEAGQSDDNEQFF. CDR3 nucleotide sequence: TGTGCCAGCAGCAAAGAAGCGGGGCAAAGTGATGACAATGAGCAGTTCTTC.

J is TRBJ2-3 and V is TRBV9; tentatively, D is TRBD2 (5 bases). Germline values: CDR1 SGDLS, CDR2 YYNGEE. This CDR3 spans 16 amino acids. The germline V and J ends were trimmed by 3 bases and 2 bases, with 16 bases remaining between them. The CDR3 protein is CASSGSPDYITDTQYF. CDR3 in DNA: TGTGCCAGCAGCGGCAGCCCAGACTACATCACAGATACGCAGTATTTT.

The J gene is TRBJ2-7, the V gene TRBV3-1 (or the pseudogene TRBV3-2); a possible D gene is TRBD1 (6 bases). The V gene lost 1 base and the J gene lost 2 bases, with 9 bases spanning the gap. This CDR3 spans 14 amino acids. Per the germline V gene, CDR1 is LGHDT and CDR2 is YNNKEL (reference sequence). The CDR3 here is CASSQVRDTYEQYF. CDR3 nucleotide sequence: TGTGCCAGCAGCCAAGTCCGGGACACCTACGAGCAGTACTTC.

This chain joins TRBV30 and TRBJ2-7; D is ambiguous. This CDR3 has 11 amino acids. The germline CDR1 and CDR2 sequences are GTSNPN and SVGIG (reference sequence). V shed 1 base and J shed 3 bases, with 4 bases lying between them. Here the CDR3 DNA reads TGTGCCTGGAGTGAGGTCTACGAGCAGTACTTC. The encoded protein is CAWSEVYEQYF.

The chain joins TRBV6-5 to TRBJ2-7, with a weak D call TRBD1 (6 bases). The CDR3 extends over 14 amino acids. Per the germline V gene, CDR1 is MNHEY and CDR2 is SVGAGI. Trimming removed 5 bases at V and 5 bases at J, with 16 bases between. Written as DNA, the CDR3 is TGTGCCAGCAGTCAGGACAGCCTGTCCCACGAGCAGTACTTC. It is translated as CASSQDSLSHEQYF.

The CDR3 reads CASSLGGTPLHF. The CDR3 bases are TGTGCCAGCAGTTTAGGCGGAACACCCCTCCACTTT. The chain recombines TRBV12-3 or TRBV12-4 with TRBJ1-6; D unresolved. V gave up 1 base and J gave up 11 bases, with 6 bases separating them. The CDR3 extends over 12 amino acids.

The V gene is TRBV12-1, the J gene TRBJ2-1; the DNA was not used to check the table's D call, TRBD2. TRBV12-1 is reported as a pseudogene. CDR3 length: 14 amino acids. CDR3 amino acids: CASRTGIKNNEQFF. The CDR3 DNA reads TGTGCCAGCCGAACGGGGATTAAAAACAATGAGCAGTTCTTC.